Below, one T cell receptor beta chain is given with its context. What it recognizes is unknown. The source of the sample is a study of OX40 agonist ivuxolimab in advanced cancers. Study-level points and caveats: Researchers did not establish what antigens the expanded peripheral T cells target. Low levels of normalized T-cell clonal expansion also appeared in some nonresponders.

TCRdb's copy holds only in-frame clones and misses some; the assay was immunoSEQ multiplex PCR. The sample comprises tens of thousands of clones, roughly 88% of which are singletons, and about 1.5% rests with the top ten. The CDR3 has 12 residues. Trimming pared 2 bases from V and 5 bases from J, leaving 6 bases between. CDR1 and CDR2 from the germline V gene are SGHAT and FQNNGV. This material consisted of CD4+ or CD8+ T cells sorted from blood, taken in a trial of the OX40 agonist ivuxolimab. The sequence derives from an adult with an advanced solid tumor such as melanoma, head and neck, liver or kidney cancer. The genes are TRBV11-2 and TRBJ2-5; no reliable D call. CDR3 sequence: CASSLSDETQYF. CDR3 bases: TGTGCCAGCAGCTTATCTGATGAGACCCAGTACTTC.